One sample yielded the 19 T cell receptor beta chains listed below, sequenced in a study of tumor-infiltrating lymphocytes in primary liver carcinoma. In addition to blood RNA drawn from unsorted whole blood, germline DNA was extracted. TCR beta cDNA was reverse-transcribed from about 550 ng of total RNA. The reaction used a constant-region primer and ProtoScript II reverse transcriptase. Amplification in three nested multiplex PCR rounds with slightly modified ARM-PCR gave rise to TCR beta libraries. Primers for the first two PCR rounds were TRBV1-TRBV30 forward primers and a C-beta reverse primer (roughly 10 cycles per round). TCRdb itself ran the multiplex PCR reads through MiXCR, one entry per CDR3 protein. The sample lists 300,000 to 400,000 distinct CDR3 sequences; around 60% were seen once. Sequenced material: peripheral blood. These receptors all stem from a man aged 40-49 years with primary liver carcinoma and hepatitis B virus infection.

A note on this clonotype: At one end, the junction sequence differs from germline, possibly due to a read error. The rearrangement joins TRBV5-5 to TRBJ2-3; D possibly corresponds to TRBD2 (7 bases). The CDR3 covers 13 residues. Looked up from germline, CDR1 is SGHKS and CDR2 is YYEKEE (reference sequence). DNA for the CDR3: TGCGCCAGGAGCTTGGGGGCACGGGAGGCGGGGTATTTT. It yields the protein CARSLGAREAGYF. Full variable domain (outside the CDR3, taken from reference TRBV5-5 and TRBJ2-3): DAGVTQSPTHLIKTRGQQVTLRCSPISGHKSVSWYQQVLGQGPQFIFQYYEKEERGRGNFPDRFSARQFPNYSSELNVNALLLGDSALYLCARSLGAREAGYFGPGTRLTVL.

The rearrangement links TRBV28 to TRBJ2-1, with a possible D match to TRBD2 (5 bases). The V end lost 6 bases, the J end lost 12 bases, and 15 bases lay between the germline ends. This CDR3 is 12 amino acids long. Germline-derived CDR1 and CDR2 are MDHEN and SYDVKM. CDR3 sequence reads: CASRLRRRSQFF. The DNA of the CDR3 is TGTGCCAGCAGGCTCAGGAGGAGGTCGCAGTTCTTC.

This rearrangement joins TRBV5-1 to TRBJ2-1; 11 bases align to TRBD2. V was pared by 4 bases and J by 10 bases, with 7 bases of the junction left unmatched. The germline V gene has CDR1 SGHRS and CDR2 YFSETQ. The length of the CDR3 is 14 residues. The CDR3, as DNA: TGCGCCAGCAGCGTGGGACTAGCGGTCAGAGAGCAGTTCTTC. It encodes CASSVGLAVREQFF. Full variable domain (rest looked up from reference TRBV5-1 and TRBJ2-1): KAGVTQTPRYLIKTRGQQVTLSCSPISGHRSVSWYQQTPGQGLQFLFEYFSETQRNKGNFPGRFSGRQFSNSRSEMNVSTLELGDSALYLCASSVGLAVREQFFGPGTRLTVL.

This clonotype came up once. A read error may explain this, as a much larger clone is one base away. The chain employs TRBV6-2 or TRBV6-3 and TRBJ2-7; possible D gene TRBD2, 5 bases. V lost 6 bases, J lost 4 bases, and 16 bases lay in between. The germline CDR1 and CDR2 sequences are MNHEY and SVGEGT. CDR3 length: 14 residues. The CDR3 DNA reads TGTGCCAGCAGCTCCGGCTTGACGGGGTACGAGCAGTACTTC. Translated: CASSSGLTGYEQYF.

V and J are TRBV19 and TRBJ1-1; D is unresolved. This CDR3 is 13 amino acids long. V shed 4 bases and J shed 0 bases, with 6 bases lying between them. Germline V gene data show CDR1 as LNHDA and CDR2 as SQIVND (reference sequence). CDR3 residues: CASSRILNTEAFF. Here the CDR3 DNA reads TGTGCCAGTAGTAGGATCTTGAACACTGAAGCTTTCTTT. The whole variable domain, remainder taken from reference TRBV19 and TRBJ1-1, is DGGITQSPKYLFRKEGQNVTLSCEQNLNHDAMYWYRQDPGQGLRLIYYSQIVNDFQKGDIAEGYSVSREKKESFPLTVTSAQKNPTAFYLCASSRILNTEAFFGQGTRLTVV.

In this sample, this clonotype turned up a few times. Being one base from a much bigger clone, this may be a read error. The chain employs TRBV6-1 and TRBJ2-3, with 7 bases fitting TRBD2. The CDR3 loop spans 15 amino acids. Germline assignment: CDR1 MNHNS and CDR2 SASEGT. V lost 7 bases, J lost 3 bases, and 10 bases stayed unmatched. In DNA form, the CDR3 reads TGTGCCAGCACGTCTACAGCGGGGAAAACAGATACGCAGTATTTT. It encodes CASTSTAGKTDTQYF.

This clonotype is a singleton in its sample. CDR3 sequence reads: CAISATSGRAADTQYF. CDR3 DNA sequence: TGTGCCATCAGTGCGACTAGCGGGAGGGCCGCAGATACGCAGTATTTT. V and J are TRBV10-3 and TRBJ2-3, with TRBD2 matching over 14 bases. There are 16 residues in the CDR3. Germline values: CDR1 ENHRY, CDR2 SYGVKD. With 4 bases clipped from V and 4 bases from J, the junction kept 4 bases outside the gene matches.

This clonotype was seen at least ten times. This rearrangement joins TRBV6-6 to TRBJ2-3; D is tentatively TRBD1 or TRBD2 (6 bases each). V lost 2 bases and J 5 bases, leaving 11 bases between the germline ends. CDR3 length equals 14 residues. Germline V gene lookup returns CDR1 MNHNY and CDR2 SVGAGI (reference sequence). CDR3 residues: CASSYRGDGDTQYF. DNA of the CDR3: TGTGCCAGCAGTTACAGGGGGGACGGAGATACGCAGTATTTT.

On this clonotype: A read error may account for a junction end that differs from germline. The chain recombines TRBV11-1 with TRBJ2-1; 7 bases match TRBD2. This CDR3 region has 15 residues. From germline, CDR1 is SGHAT and CDR2 FQDESV (reference sequence). The CDR3 protein is CVSSLGLVDYYEQFF. DNA of the CDR3: TGTGTCAGCAGCCTTGGACTAGTGGACTACTATGAGCAGTTCTTC.

This clonotype was observed once. The junction and the germline gene differ at one end; a read error may be behind it. The chain carries TRBV11-2 and TRBJ2-1; TRBD2 agrees at 10 bases. The CDR3 spans 18 residues. From germline, CDR1 is SGHAT and CDR2 FQNNGV. The CDR3 sequence is CASSSGLAAWPLYNEHFF. CDR3 nucleotides: TGTGCCAGCAGCTCAGGACTAGCGGCCTGGCCCCTTTACAATGAGCACTTCTTC.

This clonotype was counted only a few times. The J gene is TRBJ2-1, the V gene TRBV10-3; 13 bases line up with TRBD2. This CDR3 region has 15 residues. V gave up 4 bases and J gave up 6 bases; unmatched junction bases: 3. CDR1 and CDR2 from the germline V gene are ENHRY and SYGVKD. In DNA form, the CDR3 reads TGTGCCATCAGTGGGACTAGCGGGAGATCCAATGAGCAGTTCTTC. It is translated as CAISGTSGRSNEQFF.

On this clonotype: A read error may be the cause here, since a much bigger clone is one base away. The chain is built from TRBV6-2 or TRBV6-3 and TRBJ2-3, with TRBD2 matching 8 bases. The CDR3 loop spans 16 amino acids. CDR1 is MNHEY and CDR2 is SVGEGT in the germline V gene. CDR3 sequence reads: CTSRTSGFRSTDTQYF. The CDR3 coding sequence is TGTACCAGCAGAACTAGCGGCTTTAGGAGCACAGATACGCAGTATTTT.

The chain couples TRBV11-3 to TRBJ2-4; D is unresolved. Trimming shortened V by 3 bases and J by 1 base, and 10 bases separated the two germline ends. Germline CDR1 reads SGHNT; CDR2 reads YENEEA. The CDR3 contains 15 residues. CDR3 in amino acids: CASSFSIRAKNIQYF. CDR3 nucleotide sequence: TGTGCCAGCAGCTTTAGTATCCGCGCCAAAAACATTCAGTACTTC.

Concerning this clonotype itself: The CDR3 does not close with the conserved phenylalanine or tryptophan, likely indicating a read error. This chain uses TRBV11-3 with TRBJ2-1; no clear D. Germline V CDR1 and CDR2: SGHNT, YENEEA. The CDR3 has 15 residues. CDR3 region: CASSLGQSSYNEQFL. CDR3 nucleotide sequence: TGTGCCAGCAGTTTAGGCCAGAGCTCCTACAATGAGCAGTTCCTC.

For this clonotype: One end of the junction does not line up with germline, which may come from a read error. The chain links TRBV11-2 to TRBJ2-3; 7 nucleotides agree with TRBD2. This CDR3 comprises 16 residues. CDR1 and CDR2 from the germline V gene are SGHAT and FQNNGV. In DNA, the CDR3 is TGTGCCAGCATCTTACTACTTATGCGGGAGTCAGATACGCAGTATTTT. It codes for CASILLLMRESDTQYF. Supplemented by reference TRBV11-2 and TRBJ2-3, the full variable domain reads EAGVAQSPRYKIIEKRQSVAFWCNPISGHATLYWYQQILGQGPKLLIQFQNNGVVDDSQLPKDRFSAERLKGVDSTLKIQPAKLEDSAVYLCASILLLMRESDTQYFGPGTRLTVL.

Regarding this clonotype: The conserved phenylalanine or tryptophan is not found at the CDR3 terminus, so this likely reflects a read error. The chain joins TRBV11-2 to TRBJ2-3; tentative D call: TRBD2 (6 bases). CDR1 is SGHAT and CDR2 is FQNNGV in the germline V gene. The length of the CDR3 is 12 residues. The germline V and J ends were trimmed by 9 bases and 4 bases, with 11 bases remaining between them. CDR3 coding DNA: TGTGCCAGTTCCACGGGGGCAGATACGCAGTATTAT. Translation gives CASSTGADTQYY.

About this clonotype: This may be a read error: a much more frequent sequence differs by one nucleotide. The chain joins TRBV14 to TRBJ1-1; perhaps TRBD1 as D (5 bases). Per the germline V gene, CDR1 is SGHDN and CDR2 is FVKESK. This CDR3 spans 13 amino acids. This CDR3 is CASSQTAGTEVFF. The CDR3 region has the DNA TGTGCCAGCAGCCAAACTGCGGGGACTGAAGTTTTCTTT.

In this sample, this clonotype turned up many times. V and J are TRBV12-3 or TRBV12-4 and TRBJ2-7, with D unclear. The CDR3 length is 13 residues. The germline V and J ends were trimmed by 5 bases and 5 bases, with 13 bases remaining between them. CDR3 sequence: CASSLNTINEQYF. CDR3 coding DNA: TGTGCCAGCAGTCTAAATACAATCAACGAGCAGTACTTC.

As to this clonotype: A much larger clone lies a single base off, so this may be a read error. The chain uses TRBV6-1 and TRBJ2-1, with 8 bases identical to TRBD2. The CDR3 extends over 16 amino acids. The germline gives CDR1 MNHNS, CDR2 SASEGT. CDR3 sequence: CASSEASGRAWNGQFF. CDR3 DNA: TGTGCCAGCAGTGAAGCGTCCGGGAGGGCTTGGAATGGGCAGTTCTTC.